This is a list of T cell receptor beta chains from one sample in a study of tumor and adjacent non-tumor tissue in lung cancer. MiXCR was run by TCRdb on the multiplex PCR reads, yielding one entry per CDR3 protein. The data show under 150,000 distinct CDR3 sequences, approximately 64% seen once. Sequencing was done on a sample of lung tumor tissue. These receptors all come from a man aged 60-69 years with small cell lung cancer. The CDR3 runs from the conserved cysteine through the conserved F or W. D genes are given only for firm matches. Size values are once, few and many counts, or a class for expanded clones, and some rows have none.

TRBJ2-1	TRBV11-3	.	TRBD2	TGTGCCAGCAGCTTAGGGTACCCTAGCGGGCCTCCCTACAATGAGGAGTTCTTC	CASSLGYPSGPPYNEEFF
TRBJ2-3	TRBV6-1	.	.	TGTGCGAGCAGTGTAGCTTGGGGGGTTCAATACGATACGCTGTATTTT	CASSVAWGVQYDTLYF
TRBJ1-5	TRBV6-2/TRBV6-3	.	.	TGTGCCAGCAGCCCCACTGGCATCCCAGCCCAGCATTTT	CASSPTGIPAQHF
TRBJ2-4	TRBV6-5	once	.	TGTGCTAGCAGTTACTCGAGGGCCAAAAGCATTCAGTACTTC	CASSYSRAKSIQYF
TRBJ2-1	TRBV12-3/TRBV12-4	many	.	TGTGCCAGCAGTCCCGGGGGCGATGAGCAGTTCTTC	CASSPGGDEQFF
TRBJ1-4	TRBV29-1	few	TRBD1	TGCAGCGAAGGACAGGGAGGCGAAAAACTGTTTTTT	CSEGQGGEKLFF
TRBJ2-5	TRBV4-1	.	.	TGCGCCAGCAGCCAGAATGGTGGGACCCAGTACTTC	CASSQNGGTQYF
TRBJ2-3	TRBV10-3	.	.	TGTGCCATCAAGGAGGCTAGCGCAGATACGCAGTATTTT	CAIKEASADTQYF
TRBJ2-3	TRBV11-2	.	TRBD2	TGTGCCAGCAACTTTAGCGGGTATTATACAGATACGCAGTATTTT	CASNFSGYYTDTQYF
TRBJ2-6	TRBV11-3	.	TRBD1	TGTACCAGCAGCTTAGCCGGGACAGAGGGATCCTCTGGGGCCAACGTCCTGACTTTC	CTSSLAGTEGSSGANVLTF
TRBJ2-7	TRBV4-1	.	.	TGCGCCAGTAGCCAAGATCGTGAGTTACTGCAGTACTTC	CASSQDRELLQYF
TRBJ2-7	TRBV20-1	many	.	TGCAGTGCTAGAGAGAAGTTGGTTGAGCAGTACTTC	CSAREKLVEQYF
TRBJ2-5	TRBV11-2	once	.	TGTACCAGCAACGTAACCGGGACCCAAGAGCACTTC	CTSNVTGTQEHF
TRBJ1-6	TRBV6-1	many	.	TGTGCCAGCAGTGAGGGTCGACGGTGGGATCGAATTACCCTCCACTTT	CASSEGRRWDRITLHF
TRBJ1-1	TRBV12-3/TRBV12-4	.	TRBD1	TGTGCTAGCACTTGGGACAGGGGGAGGGCTTTCTTT	CASTWDRGRAFF
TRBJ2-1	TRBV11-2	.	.	TGTGCCAGCAGCTTAACGGCGGGGACCTCCTACATTGAGCAGCTCTTC	CASSLTAGTSYIEQLF
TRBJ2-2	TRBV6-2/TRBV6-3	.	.	TGTGCCAGCAGTTACTCGAGGCTATACACCGGGGAGCTGTTTTTT	CASSYSRLYTGELFF
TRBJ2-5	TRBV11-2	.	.	TGTGCCAGCAGCTTGAGACAAGAGATCCAGTACTTC	CASSLRQEIQYF
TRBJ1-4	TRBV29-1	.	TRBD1	TGCAGCGTTCGAACTGGGACAGCAGTTGAAAAACTGTTTTTT	CSVRTGTAVEKLFF
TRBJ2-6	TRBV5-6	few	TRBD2	TGTGCCAGCAGCTTGGCGCCGGGACTAGCGGCTCCCGGGGCCAACGTCCTGACTTTC	CASSLAPGLAAPGANVLTF
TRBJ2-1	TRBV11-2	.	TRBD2	TGTGCGAGCAGATTAGATCAGACTAGCGGGATATACAATGAGCAGTTCTTC	CASRLDQTSGIYNEQFF
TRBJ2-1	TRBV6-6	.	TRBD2	TGTGCCAGCTCACGAAGCGGGAGAATATACAATGAGAAGTTCTTC	CASSRSGRIYNEKFF
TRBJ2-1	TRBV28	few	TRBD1	TGTGCCAGCATTGGGGACAGGGGGCAGGGTGAGCAGTTCTTC	CASIGDRGQGEQFF
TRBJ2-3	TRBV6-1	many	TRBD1	TGTGCCAGCAGCTACGGGACAGGGCCCACCGCTACGCAGTATTTT	CASSYGTGPTATQYF
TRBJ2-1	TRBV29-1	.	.	TGCAGCGTTGAAGATCCAGCGGTAGGGAGTAATGAACAGTTCTTC	CSVEDPAVGSNEQFF